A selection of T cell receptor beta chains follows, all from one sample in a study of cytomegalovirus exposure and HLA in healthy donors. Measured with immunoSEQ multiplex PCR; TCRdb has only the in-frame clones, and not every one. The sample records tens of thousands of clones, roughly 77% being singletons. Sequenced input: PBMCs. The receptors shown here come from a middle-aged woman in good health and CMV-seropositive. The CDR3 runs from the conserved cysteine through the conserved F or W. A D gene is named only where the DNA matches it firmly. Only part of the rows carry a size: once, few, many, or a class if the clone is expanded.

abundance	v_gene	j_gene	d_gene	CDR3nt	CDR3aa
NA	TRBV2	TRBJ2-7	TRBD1	TGTGCCAGCTGGCAGGGACAGGTTTTATACGAGCAGTACTTC	CASWQGQVLYEQYF
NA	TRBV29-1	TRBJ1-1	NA	TGCAGCGTGAAAGGGGGGGGTAAGAACACTGAAGCTTTCTTT	CSVKGGGKNTEAFF
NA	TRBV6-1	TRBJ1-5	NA	TGTGCCAGCAGGACACAAGATAATCAGCCCCAGCATTTT	CASRTQDNQPQHF
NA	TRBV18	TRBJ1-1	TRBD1	TGTGCCAGCTCATACAGGGGGAACACTGAAGCTTTCTTT	CASSYRGNTEAFF
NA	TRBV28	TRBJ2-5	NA	TGTGCCAGCAGTTCGAGGCCTCCCGAGACCCAGTACTTC	CASSSRPPETQYF
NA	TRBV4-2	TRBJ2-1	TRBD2	TGTGCCAGCAGCCAAGGGGCGGGGGAAATCTACAATGAGCAGTTCTTC	CASSQGAGEIYNEQFF
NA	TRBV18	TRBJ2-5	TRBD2	TGTGCCAGCTCACCACCGGGACTAGCGGGAGTATTAGAGACCCAGTACTTC	CASSPPGLAGVLETQYF
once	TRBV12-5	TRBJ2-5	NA	TGTGCTAGTGGTTTGATAACAGGTAACCAAGAGACCCAGTACTTC	CASGLITGNQETQYF
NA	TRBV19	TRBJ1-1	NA	TGTGCCAGTAGTATTTTGGCAGGGAAGACTGAAGCTTTCTTT	CASSILAGKTEAFF
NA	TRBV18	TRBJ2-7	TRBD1	TGTGCCAGCTCACAGGGGGCCGGGTACGAGCAGTACTTC	CASSQGAGYEQYF
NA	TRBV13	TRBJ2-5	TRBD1	TGTGCCAGCAGCGACAGGGGGCAGCAAGAGACCCAGTACTTC	CASSDRGQQETQYF
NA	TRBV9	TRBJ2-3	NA	TGTGCCAGCAGCGGACGTGCGGCTAGCACAGATACGCAGTATTTT	CASSGRAASTDTQYF
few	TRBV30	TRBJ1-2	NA	TGTGCCTGGACCCGAGGTGCATTCTATGGCTACACCTTC	CAWTRGAFYGYTF
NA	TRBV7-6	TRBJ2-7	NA	TGTGCCAGCAGCCCCCAGACAGCTAATACTTACGAGCAGTACTTC	CASSPQTANTYEQYF
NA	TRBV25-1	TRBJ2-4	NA	TGTGCCAGCAGTCGAGGTTCGAAAAACATTCAGTACTTC	CASSRGSKNIQYF
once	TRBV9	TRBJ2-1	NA	TGTGCCAGTACGGGACTTAATTACAATGAGCAGTTCTTC	CASTGLNYNEQFF
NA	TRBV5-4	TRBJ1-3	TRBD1	TGTGCCAGCAGCTGGACAGGGGGCGCCGGAAACACCATATATTTT	CASSWTGGAGNTIYF
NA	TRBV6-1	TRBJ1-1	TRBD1	TGTGCCAGCAGTGAGGACAGGCTGAACACTGAAGCTTTCTTT	CASSEDRLNTEAFF
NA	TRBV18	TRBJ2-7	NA	TGTGCCAGCTCACCTACTCCAACAGGGAACGAGCAGTACTTC	CASSPTPTGNEQYF
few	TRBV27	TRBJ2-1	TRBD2	TGTGCCAGCAGTTTAATACTAGCGGGAGGGCAGAGACAGTTCTTC	CASSLILAGGQRQFF
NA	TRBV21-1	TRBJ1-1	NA	TGTGCCAGCAGCAAAGCGCGAGGGCCTGGCACTGAAGCTTTCTTT	CASSKARGPGTEAFF
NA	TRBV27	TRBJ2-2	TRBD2	TGTGCCAGCAGTTTTGGACTAGCGGGTAACACCGGGGAGCTGTTTTTT	CASSFGLAGNTGELFF
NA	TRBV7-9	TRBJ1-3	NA	TGTGCCAGCAGCTTAGGGGGGGAAAACACCATATATTTT	CASSLGGENTIYF
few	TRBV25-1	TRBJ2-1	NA	TGTGCCAGCAGTGTTCAACAGGGCGGCAATGAGCAGTTCTTC	CASSVQQGGNEQFF
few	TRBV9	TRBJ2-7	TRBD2	TGTGCCAGCAGCGCCGACGCCGGGACTAATTTCTACGAGCAGTACTTC	CASSADAGTNFYEQYF
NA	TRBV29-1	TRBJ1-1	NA	TGCAGCGTGTACTACAATACAGGCACTGAAGCTTTCTTT	CSVYYNTGTEAFF
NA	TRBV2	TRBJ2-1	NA	TGTGCCAGCAAACTAGCCGGCGTTGAATACAATGAGCAGTTCTTC	CASKLAGVEYNEQFF
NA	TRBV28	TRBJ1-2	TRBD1	TGTGCCAGCAGGATACACAGGGGATTCTGGGGCTACACCTTC	CASRIHRGFWGYTF
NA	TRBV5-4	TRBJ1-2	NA	TGTGCCAGCAGTCATGCGAGCGAAGATGGTGGCTACACCTTC	CASSHASEDGGYTF
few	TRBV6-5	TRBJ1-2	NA	TGTGCCAGCAGTTATACCAGGAACTATGGCTACACCTTC	CASSYTRNYGYTF
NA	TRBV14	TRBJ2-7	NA	TGTGCCAGCAGCCAAGCATACGAGCAGTACTTC	CASSQAYEQYF
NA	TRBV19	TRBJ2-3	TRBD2	TGTGCCAGTCGTAGCGGGAGCACAGATACGCAGTATTTT	CASRSGSTDTQYF
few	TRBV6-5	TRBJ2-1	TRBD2	TGTGCCAGCAGCCAGGGGACTAGCGGGAGACAGGAGCAGTTCTTC	CASSQGTSGRQEQFF
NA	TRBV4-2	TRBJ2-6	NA	TGTGCCAGCAGCCAAGAGCAGGGCTCTGGGGCCAACGTCCTGACTTTC	CASSQEQGSGANVLTF
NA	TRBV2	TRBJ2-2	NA	TGTGCCAGCAGTGTGACAGTCGCGGCCACCGGGGAGCTGTTTTTT	CASSVTVAATGELFF
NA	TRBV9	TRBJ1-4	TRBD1	TGTGCCAGCAGCCTAGGGGCAGGGGGCAAGGCTAATGAAAAACTGTTTTTT	CASSLGAGGKANEKLFF
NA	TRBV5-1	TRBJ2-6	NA	TGCGCCAGCAGCTTGGCAGGCGCTGGGGCCAACGTCCTGACTTTC	CASSLAGAGANVLTF
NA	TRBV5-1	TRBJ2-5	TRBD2	TGCGCCAGCAGTCCGGGGAGGGCAGAGACCCAGTACTTC	CASSPGRAETQYF
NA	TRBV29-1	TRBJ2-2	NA	TGCAGCGTTCAAGAGCGGGTCCCGAACACCGGGGAGCTGTTTTTT	CSVQERVPNTGELFF
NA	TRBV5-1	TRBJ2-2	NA	TGCGCCAGCCAAGAGGGGACTCTCAACACCGGGGAGCTGTTTTTT	CASQEGTLNTGELFF
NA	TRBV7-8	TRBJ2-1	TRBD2	TGTGCCAGCAGCTCCCGCAGCGGGGGGGCCGTCAATGAGCAGTTCTTC	CASSSRSGGAVNEQFF
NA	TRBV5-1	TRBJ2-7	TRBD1	TGCGCCAGCAGCTCACCGGGACAGAGCTCCTACGAGCAGTACTTC	CASSSPGQSSYEQYF
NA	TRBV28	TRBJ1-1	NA	TGTGCCAGCAGTCCTCTTAAGGTGTGGCAGGGGATCAACACTGAAGCTTTCTTT	CASSPLKVWQGINTEAFF
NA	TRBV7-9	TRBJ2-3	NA	TGTGCCACCGCCTCCAAAAGCGTTACGCAGTATTTT	CATASKSVTQYF
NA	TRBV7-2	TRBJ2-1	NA	TGTGCCAGCAGCCGAGGACTCCTCGGCAATGAGCAGTTCTTC	CASSRGLLGNEQFF
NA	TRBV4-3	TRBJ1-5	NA	TGCGCCAGCAGCCAAGACCAGGATAGCAATCAGCCCCAGCATTTT	CASSQDQDSNQPQHF
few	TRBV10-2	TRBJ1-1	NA	TGCGCCAGCAGTGATTCCGGGGGGGGGCGGAGAGCTTTCTTT	CASSDSGGGRRAFF
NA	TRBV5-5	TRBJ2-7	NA	TGTGCCAGCAGCCCCGCTAGGGGCGAGCAGTACTTC	CASSPARGEQYF
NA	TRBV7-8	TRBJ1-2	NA	TGTGCCAGCAGCCCGTCTGTGAGTCCTAACTATGGCTACACCTTC	CASSPSVSPNYGYTF
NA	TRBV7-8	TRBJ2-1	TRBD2	TGTGCCAGCAGCTTAACTAGCGGGGGGGCGAATGAGCAGTTCTTC	CASSLTSGGANEQFF
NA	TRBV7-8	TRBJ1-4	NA	TGTGCCAGCAGCTTATTGTCGACCGGGGAGTGGACTAATGAAAAACTGTTTTTT	CASSLLSTGEWTNEKLFF
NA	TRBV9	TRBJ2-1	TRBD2	TGTGCCAGCAGCGTATTAGCGGGAAACGATGAGCAGTTCTTC	CASSVLAGNDEQFF
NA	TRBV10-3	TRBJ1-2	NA	TGTGCCATCAGTCCAGGGGAAGACTATGGCTACACCTTC	CAISPGEDYGYTF
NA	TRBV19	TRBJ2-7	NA	TGTGCCAGTACCCCGGGAGCAGGACCTCGGGAGCAGTACTTC	CASTPGAGPREQYF
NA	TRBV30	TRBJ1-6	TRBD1	TGTGCCTGGAGTGGGGACAGTTTTATCGGCTCCTATAATTCACCCCTCCACTTT	CAWSGDSFIGSYNSPLHF
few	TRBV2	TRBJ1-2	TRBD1	TGTGCCAGAGAGGGACAGGGGGACCTGTCGTTGTATGGCTACACCTTC	CAREGQGDLSLYGYTF
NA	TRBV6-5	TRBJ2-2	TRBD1	TGTGCCAGCAGTTACCCCGGCAGGGGGCATACCGGGGAGCTGTTTTTT	CASSYPGRGHTGELFF
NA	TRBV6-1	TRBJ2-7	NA	TGTGCCAGCAGTGAGGGCAGGCAAGGTTTCTACGAGCAGTACTTC	CASSEGRQGFYEQYF
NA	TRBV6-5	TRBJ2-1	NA	TGTGCCAGCAGTCAACCCCCGGGGGAGCAGTTCTTC	CASSQPPGEQFF
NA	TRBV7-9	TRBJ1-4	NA	TGTGCCAGCGGAGGCGATGAAAAACTGTTTTTT	CASGGDEKLFF